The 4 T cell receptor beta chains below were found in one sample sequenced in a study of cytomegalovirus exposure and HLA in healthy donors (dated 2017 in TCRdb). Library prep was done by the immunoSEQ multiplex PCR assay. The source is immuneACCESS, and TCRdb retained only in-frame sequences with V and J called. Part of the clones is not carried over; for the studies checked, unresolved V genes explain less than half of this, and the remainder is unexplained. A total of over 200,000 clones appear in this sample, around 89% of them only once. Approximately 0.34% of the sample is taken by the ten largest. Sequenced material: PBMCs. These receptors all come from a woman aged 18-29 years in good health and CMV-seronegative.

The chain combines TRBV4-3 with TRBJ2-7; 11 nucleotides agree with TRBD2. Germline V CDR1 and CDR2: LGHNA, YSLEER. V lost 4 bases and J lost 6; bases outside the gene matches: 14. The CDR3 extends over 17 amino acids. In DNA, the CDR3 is TGCGCCAGCAGCCTATCTAGCGGGGGGAGCCTTGGGCTCGAGCAGTACTTC. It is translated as CASSLSSGGSLGLEQYF.

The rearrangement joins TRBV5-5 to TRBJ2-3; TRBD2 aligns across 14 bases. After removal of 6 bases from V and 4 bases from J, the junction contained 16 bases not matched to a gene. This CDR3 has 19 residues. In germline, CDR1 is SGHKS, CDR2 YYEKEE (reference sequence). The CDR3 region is CASIPGLAGATKKSDTQYF. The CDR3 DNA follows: TGTGCCAGCATACCGGGACTAGCGGGGGCGACCAAAAAATCAGATACGCAGTATTTT.

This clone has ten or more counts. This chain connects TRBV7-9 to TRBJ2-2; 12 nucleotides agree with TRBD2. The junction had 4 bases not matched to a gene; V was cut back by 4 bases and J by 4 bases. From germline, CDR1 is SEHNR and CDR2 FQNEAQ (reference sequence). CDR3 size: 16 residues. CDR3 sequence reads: CASSSTSGGFTGELFF. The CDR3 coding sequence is TGTGCCAGCAGCTCGACTAGCGGGGGTTTCACCGGGGAGCTGTTTTTT.

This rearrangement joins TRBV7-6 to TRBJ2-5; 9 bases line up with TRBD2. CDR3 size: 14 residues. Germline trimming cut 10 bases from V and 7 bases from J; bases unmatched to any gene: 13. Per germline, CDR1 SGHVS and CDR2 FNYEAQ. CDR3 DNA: TGTGCCACGCTAGCGGGGTCCCACGGGGGGACCCAGTACTTC. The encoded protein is CATLAGSHGGTQYF.